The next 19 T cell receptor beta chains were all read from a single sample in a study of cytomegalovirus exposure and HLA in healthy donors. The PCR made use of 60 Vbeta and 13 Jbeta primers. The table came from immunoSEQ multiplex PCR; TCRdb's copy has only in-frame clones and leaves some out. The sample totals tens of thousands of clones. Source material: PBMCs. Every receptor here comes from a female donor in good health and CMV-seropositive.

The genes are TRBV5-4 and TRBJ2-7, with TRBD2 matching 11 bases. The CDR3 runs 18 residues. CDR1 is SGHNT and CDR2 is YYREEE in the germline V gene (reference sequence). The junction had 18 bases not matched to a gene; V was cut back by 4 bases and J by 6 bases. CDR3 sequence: CASSAGRLAGPQRVEQYF. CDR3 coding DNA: TGTGCCAGCAGCGCGGGACGACTAGCGGGACCACAGAGGGTCGAGCAGTACTTC.

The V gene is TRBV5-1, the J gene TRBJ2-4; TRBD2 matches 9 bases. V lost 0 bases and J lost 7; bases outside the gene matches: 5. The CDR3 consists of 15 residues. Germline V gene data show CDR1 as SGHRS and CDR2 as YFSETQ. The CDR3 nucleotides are TGCGCCAGCAGCTTGGACCTAGCGGGGAGGAACATTCAGTACTTC. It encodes CASSLDLAGRNIQYF.

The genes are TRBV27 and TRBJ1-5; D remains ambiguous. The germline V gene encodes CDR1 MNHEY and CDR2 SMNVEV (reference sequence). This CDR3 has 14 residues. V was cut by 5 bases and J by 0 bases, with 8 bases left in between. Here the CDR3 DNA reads TGTGCCAGCAGTCCCAACTATAGCAATCAGCCCCAGCATTTT. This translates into CASSPNYSNQPQHF.

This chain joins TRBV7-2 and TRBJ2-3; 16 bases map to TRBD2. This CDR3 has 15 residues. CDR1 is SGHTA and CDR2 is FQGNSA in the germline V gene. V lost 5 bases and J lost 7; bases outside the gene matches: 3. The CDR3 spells CASSKGLAGGNTQYF. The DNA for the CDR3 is TGTGCCAGCAGCAAGGGACTAGCGGGGGGGAATACGCAGTATTTT.

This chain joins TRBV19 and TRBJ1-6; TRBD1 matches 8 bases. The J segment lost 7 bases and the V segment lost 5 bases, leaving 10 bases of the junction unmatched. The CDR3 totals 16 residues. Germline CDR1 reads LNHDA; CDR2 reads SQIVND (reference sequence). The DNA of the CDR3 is TGTGCCAGTAGTTCTACCTCCGGACAGGGAAATTCACCCCTCCACTTT. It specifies CASSSTSGQGNSPLHF.

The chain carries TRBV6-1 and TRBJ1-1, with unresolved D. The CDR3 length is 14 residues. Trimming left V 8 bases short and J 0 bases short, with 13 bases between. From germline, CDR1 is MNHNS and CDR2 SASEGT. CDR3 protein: CASRQRLMNTEAFF. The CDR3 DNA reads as TGTGCCAGCCGGCAGAGGTTAATGAACACTGAAGCTTTCTTT.

The CDR3 loop reads CASSWGTGPGNTIYF. The CDR3 nucleotides read TGTGCCAGCAGCTGGGGGACAGGGCCGGGAAACACCATATATTTT. V gene TRBV5-4 combines with J gene TRBJ1-3; 9 bases are a match to TRBD1. The germline V gene has CDR1 SGHNT and CDR2 YYREEE (reference sequence). J lost 4 bases, V lost 3 bases, and 5 bases had no gene match. The CDR3 runs 15 residues.

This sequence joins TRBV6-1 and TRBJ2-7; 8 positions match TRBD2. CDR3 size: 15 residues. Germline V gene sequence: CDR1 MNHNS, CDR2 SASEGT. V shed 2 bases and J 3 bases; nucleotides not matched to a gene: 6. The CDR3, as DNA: TGTGCCAGCAGTGAATCCGTGAGCGGGGGCTACGAGCAGTACTTC. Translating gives CASSESVSGGYEQYF.

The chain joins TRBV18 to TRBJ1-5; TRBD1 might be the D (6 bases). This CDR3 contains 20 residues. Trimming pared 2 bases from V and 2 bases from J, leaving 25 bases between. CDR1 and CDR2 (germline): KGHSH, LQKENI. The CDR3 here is CASSPANRGQLRTGNQPQHF. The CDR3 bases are TGTGCCAGCTCACCAGCCAACCGGGGACAACTTCGGACCGGCAATCAGCCCCAGCATTTT.

The CDR3 DNA sequence: TGCGCCAGGAAAAGCGGGCCCCAAGAGACCCAGTACTTC. Protein sequence: CARKSGPQETQYF. The chain is built from TRBV4-3 and TRBJ2-5, with D maybe TRBD2 (6 bases). V lost 9 bases and J lost 1, with 12 bases in between. CDR3 length: 13 amino acids. Germline CDR1 and CDR2: LGHNA and YSLEER.

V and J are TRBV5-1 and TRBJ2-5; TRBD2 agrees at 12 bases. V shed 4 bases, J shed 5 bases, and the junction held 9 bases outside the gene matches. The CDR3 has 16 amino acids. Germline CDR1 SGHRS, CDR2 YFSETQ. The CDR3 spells CASSPLGLAGGETQYF. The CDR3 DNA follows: TGCGCCAGCAGCCCATTGGGGCTAGCGGGGGGGGAGACCCAGTACTTC.

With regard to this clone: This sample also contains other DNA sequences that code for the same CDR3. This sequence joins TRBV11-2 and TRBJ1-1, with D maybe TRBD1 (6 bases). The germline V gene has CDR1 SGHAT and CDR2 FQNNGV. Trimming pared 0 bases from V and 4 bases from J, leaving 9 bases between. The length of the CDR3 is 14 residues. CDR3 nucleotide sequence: TGTGCCAGCAGCTTAGAACAGGGCCTCACTGAAGCTTTCTTT. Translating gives CASSLEQGLTEAFF.

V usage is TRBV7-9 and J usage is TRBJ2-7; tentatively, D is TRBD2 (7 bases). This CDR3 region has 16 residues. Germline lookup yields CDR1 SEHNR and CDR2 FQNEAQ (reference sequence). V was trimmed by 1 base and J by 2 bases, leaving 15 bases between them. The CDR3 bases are TGTGCCAGCAGCTTAGGAGGGGGAGGGACTACCTACGAGCAGTACTTC. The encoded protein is CASSLGGGGTTYEQYF.

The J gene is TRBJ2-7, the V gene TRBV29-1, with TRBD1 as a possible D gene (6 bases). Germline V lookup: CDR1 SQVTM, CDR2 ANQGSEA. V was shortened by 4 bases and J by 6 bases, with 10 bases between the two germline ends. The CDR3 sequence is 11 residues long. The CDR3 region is CSVGGQSEQYF. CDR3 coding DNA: TGCAGCGTTGGGGGGCAGAGCGAGCAGTACTTC.

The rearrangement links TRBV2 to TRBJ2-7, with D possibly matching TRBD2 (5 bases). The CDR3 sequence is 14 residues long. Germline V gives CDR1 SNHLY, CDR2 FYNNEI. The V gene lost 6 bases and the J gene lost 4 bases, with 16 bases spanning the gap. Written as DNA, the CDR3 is TGTGCCAGCAGGGCGAGAGGGCTGGGTTACGAGCAGTACTTC. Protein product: CASRARGLGYEQYF.

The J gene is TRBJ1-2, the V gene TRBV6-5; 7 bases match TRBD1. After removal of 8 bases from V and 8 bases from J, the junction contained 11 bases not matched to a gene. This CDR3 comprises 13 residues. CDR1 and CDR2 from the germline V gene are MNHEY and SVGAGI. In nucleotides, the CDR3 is TGTGCCAGCCTCGACGCCAGGGGGAGCGGCTACACCTTC. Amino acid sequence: CASLDARGSGYTF.

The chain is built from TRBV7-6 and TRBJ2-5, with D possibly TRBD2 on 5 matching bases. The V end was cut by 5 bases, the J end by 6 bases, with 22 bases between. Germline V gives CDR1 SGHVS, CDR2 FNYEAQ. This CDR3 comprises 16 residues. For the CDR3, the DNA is TGTGCCAGCAGCCTCAACCTGGTGACCCGGGAACAGACCCAGTACTTC. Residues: CASSLNLVTREQTQYF.

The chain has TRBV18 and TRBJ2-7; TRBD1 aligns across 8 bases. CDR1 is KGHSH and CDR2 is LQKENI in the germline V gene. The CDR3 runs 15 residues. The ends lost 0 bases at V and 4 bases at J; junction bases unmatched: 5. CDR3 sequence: CASSPPAGGGYEQYF. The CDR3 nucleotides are TGTGCCAGCTCACCACCGGCAGGGGGCGGGTACGAGCAGTACTTC.

The CDR3 nucleotides read TGTGCTAGTGGACTAGCGGGGGGGAGCACCGGGGAGCTGTTTTTT. Translating gives CASGLAGGSTGELFF. This chain uses TRBV12-5 with TRBJ2-2; 13 bases are shared with TRBD2. V dropped 6 bases and J dropped 4; count of bases not matched to a gene: 2. Germline loops: CDR1 LGHNT, CDR2 FRNRAP. The CDR3 covers 15 residues. The entire variable domain, with the rest obtained from reference TRBV12-5 and TRBJ2-2, is as follows: DARVTQTPRHKVTEMGQEVTMRCQPILGHNTVFWYRQTMMQGLELLAYFRNRAPLDDSGMPKDRFSAEMPDATLATLKIQPSEPRDSAVYFCASGLAGGSTGELFFGEGSRLTVL.